This record looks at one TCR beta chain sequence and its context. V was clipped by 0 bases and J by 8 bases; unmatched bases: 22. CDR3 length: 20 amino acids. The V gene's germline CDR1 is LGHNA and CDR2 YSLEER. These data originate in a study of identical twins. TCRdb reprocessed the 5' RACE reads with MiXCR, giving one entry per CDR3 protein. The sample comprises hundreds of thousands of distinct CDR3 sequences, roughly 20% of which are singletons, and approximately 4.5% rests with the top ten. This sample also belongs to another study, concerning T cells expressing NK-cell markers.

Source material: PBMCs. This receptor was obtained from a woman between 18 and 29 years old in good health. This sequence joins TRBV4-3 and TRBJ2-1, with TRBD1 matching over 7 bases. The CDR3 nucleotides are TGCGCCAGCAGCCAAGACCGCCCCATTCCTCCCTCTTTACAGGGGCATGAGCAGTTCTTC. Its protein product is CASSQDRPIPPSLQGHEQFF.